These 14 T cell receptor beta chains were all obtained from the same sample, sequenced in a study of cytomegalovirus exposure and HLA in healthy donors. The PCR ran on 60 Vbeta and 13 Jbeta primers. Produced via immunoSEQ multiplex PCR; TCRdb's table is partial and in-frame only. The sample holds about 79,000 clones, 65% to 70% seen once. Specimen: PBMCs. All receptors come from a woman in her 50s in good health and CMV-seropositive.

The chain recombines TRBV6-5 with TRBJ1-5; no firm D call. V was trimmed by 0 bases and J by 5 bases, leaving 8 bases between them. Germline CDR1 reads MNHEY; CDR2 reads SVGAGI. The CDR3 is 14 residues long. CDR3 DNA: TGTGCCAGCAGTTACTCCGGGCGGGATCAGCCCCAGCATTTT. The encoded protein is CASSYSGRDQPQHF.

The chain carries TRBV11-2 and TRBJ2-5; the D gene is possibly TRBD2 (5 bases). The CDR3 loop spans 15 amino acids. Germline-derived CDR1 and CDR2 are SGHAT and FQNNGV. With 10 bases removed from V and 6 bases from J, the gap between germline ends came to 24 bases. The CDR3 protein is CATRQSLALPQTQYF. DNA of the CDR3: TGTGCCACCCGCCAATCGCTAGCACTCCCCCAGACCCAGTACTTC.

The CDR3 region has the DNA TGTGCCAGCAAATCAGGGAGGGGGACCCAGTACTTC. It codes for CASKSGRGTQYF. The rearrangement joins TRBV27 to TRBJ2-5, with TRBD2 identical over 7 bases. Germline values: CDR1 MNHEY, CDR2 SMNVEV (reference sequence). The V gene end was trimmed by 7 bases and the J gene end by 7 bases; junction bases not matched to a gene: 6. This CDR3 spans 12 amino acids.

This chain links TRBV7-6 with TRBJ2-3; 8 bases line up with TRBD1. The CDR3 extends over 13 amino acids. Germline assignment: CDR1 SGHVS and CDR2 FNYEAQ. V dropped 5 bases and J dropped 7; count of bases not matched to a gene: 5. In DNA, the CDR3 is TGTGCCAGCAGCGCCGACAGGGGACATACGCAGTATTTT. It encodes CASSADRGHTQYF.

The V gene is TRBV28, the J gene TRBJ2-1, with 7 bases matching TRBD1. Germline CDR1 reads MDHEN; CDR2 reads SYDVKM. V lost 5 bases to trimming and J lost 8 bases; unmatched junction nucleotides: 15. The CDR3 is 16 amino acids. This chain's CDR3 is CASSTTGKGMGDEQFF. The CDR3 DNA reads as TGTGCCAGCAGTACGACAGGGAAGGGCATGGGGGATGAGCAGTTCTTC.

This clone is a singleton in its sample. This chain uses TRBV5-8 with TRBJ2-3, with TRBD1 matching over 9 bases. Germline-derived CDR1 and CDR2 are SGHTS and YDEGEE. The V and J ends lost 5 bases and 3 bases, in that order; junction bases with no gene match: 4. The CDR3 is made up of 14 amino acids. Written as DNA, the CDR3 is TGTGCCAGCAGTGAGGGGACAGGGACAGATACGCAGTATTTT. This sequence encodes CASSEGTGTDTQYF.

This CDR3 is CASSFGQGLYGYTF. The CDR3 region has the DNA TGTGCCAGCAGTTTTGGGCAGGGATTGTATGGCTACACCTTC. V is TRBV27 and J is TRBJ1-2; a possible D gene is TRBD1 (5 bases). From germline, CDR1 is MNHEY and CDR2 SMNVEV (reference sequence). Trimming stripped 3 bases from V and 5 bases from J, with 13 bases between. CDR3 size: 14 residues.

The chain carries TRBV6-1 and TRBJ1-2; 11 positions agree with TRBD1. Germline V gene data show CDR1 as MNHNS and CDR2 as SASEGT. CDR3 length: 17 residues. The J segment lost 0 bases and the V segment lost 4 bases, leaving 7 bases of the junction unmatched. The CDR3 sequence is CASSVGQGAATNYGYTF. DNA of the CDR3: TGTGCCAGCAGTGTTGGACAGGGGGCCGCTACTAACTATGGCTACACCTTC.

V and J are TRBV21-1 and TRBJ1-5; the table's D gene call, TRBD1, was not cross checked with the DNA. TRBV21-1 is annotated as a pseudogene. The CDR3 is 17 residues long. The DNA for the CDR3 is TGTGCCAGCAGCAAAGCGCTCACCCCTTCAGGGGTACAGCCCCAGCATTTT. This sequence encodes CASSKALTPSGVQPQHF.

The CDR3 nucleotides read TGTGCCATCAGTGAGTCGCAGGGGGCGGGGAACACTGAAGCTTTCTTT. This codes for CAISESQGAGNTEAFF. The chain joins TRBV10-3 to TRBJ1-1; 8 bases align to TRBD1. Germline CDR1 ENHRY, CDR2 SYGVKD. The CDR3 runs to 16 residues. The V gene end was trimmed by 0 bases and the J gene end by 1 base; junction bases not matched to a gene: 4.

This clone occurred a few times. V gene TRBV7-9 combines with J gene TRBJ1-5; D unclear. Germline V gives CDR1 SEHNR, CDR2 FQNEAQ (reference sequence). The V end lost 2 bases, the J end lost 7 bases, and 6 bases lay between the germline ends. The CDR3 runs to 12 residues. CDR3 sequence (DNA): TGTGCCAGCAGCTTATCATCCCAGCCCCAGCATTTT. Amino acid sequence: CASSLSSQPQHF.

CDR3 loop: CSASGVGAAFF. As DNA, the CDR3 is TGCAGTGCTAGCGGGGTGGGGGCAGCTTTCTTT. The chain carries TRBV20-1 and TRBJ1-1; possibly TRBD1 for D (6 bases). Trimming pared 3 bases from V and 10 bases from J, leaving 12 bases between. Germline assignment: CDR1 DFQATT and CDR2 SNEGSKA (reference sequence). This CDR3 region has 11 residues.

The chain is built from TRBV5-1 and TRBJ2-3; perhaps TRBD1 as D (6 bases). Germline V CDR1 and CDR2: SGHRS, YFSETQ. Trimming removed 5 bases at V and 0 bases at J, with 10 bases between. The CDR3 has 14 residues. CDR3 residues: CASRPGQSTDTQYF. The DNA for the CDR3 is TGCGCCAGCAGACCTGGACAGAGCACAGATACGCAGTATTTT.

The V call is TRBV9, the J call TRBJ2-5; a possible D gene is TRBD1 (6 bases). The DNA end favors TRBJ2-7, so the J call may be wrong. This CDR3 is built from 15 residues. CDR1 and CDR2 (germline): SGDLS, YYNGEE. CDR3 loop: CASSVDSSFLYEQYF. In DNA form, the CDR3 reads TGTGCCAGCAGCGTGGACAGTTCATTTCTTTACGAGCAGTACTTC.